This T cell receptor (beta chain) is drawn from a study of shared clonotypes between healthy human individuals. CD8 cells classed as naive were CD45RO-negative and positively selected for CCR7, excluding terminally differentiated effector memory CD45RA+ cells. Sequenced by immunoSEQ multiplex PCR; TCRdb stores in-frame clones only, minus some. The profile covers around 2.1 million clones, with approximately 94% appearing a single time and under 2% taken by the ten largest. The sequence was collected from a man between 18 and 35 years old in good health. Some clones in this sample may be carry-over from other donors' samples. Sequenced input: naive CD8+ T cells from PBMCs.

In nucleotides, the CDR3 is TGCGCCAGCAGCCCCCCCGTAGGGACTGGGACCTACGAGCAGTACTTC. Translated, it gives CASSPPVGTGTYEQYF. The genes are TRBV4-1 and TRBJ2-7, with a weak D call TRBD2 (6 bases). CDR3 size: 16 residues. Germline CDR1 MGHRA, CDR2 YSYEKL. V shed 4 bases and J shed 2 bases, with 18 bases lying between them.